Each of the 8 T cell receptor beta chains below was sequenced from the same sample in a study of Graves' ophthalmopathy and Graves' hyperthyroidism. The authors amplified TCR beta CDR3 regions, and they did so from RNA transcripts for repertoire sequencing. RT-PCR in the first round used HTBI primers; a second-round multiplex PCR followed. A single record per CDR3 protein comes from TCRdb applying MiXCR to the multiplex PCR reads. This table has about 620,000 distinct CDR3 sequences, about 24% appearing once. The sequencing sample was made of peripheral blood. The receptor source for this set is a woman aged 18 to 35 with stable Graves' hyperthyroidism. Some clones in this sample may be carry-over from other donors' samples.

This clonotype was recorded a few times. A much more abundant neighbour one base away suggests this may be a read error. The conserved closing phenylalanine or tryptophan is absent in this CDR3, likely reflecting a read error. The chain is built from TRBV12-3 or TRBV12-4 and TRBJ2-4; no clear D gene. Trimming stripped 1 base from V and 4 bases from J, with 11 bases between. CDR3 length: 15 residues. CDR3 in DNA: TGTGCCAGCAGTTTAGATGATGGGCAGAAAAACATTCAGTACCTC. This codes for CASSLDDGQKNIQYL.

This clonotype has ten or more counts. The chain combines TRBV19 with TRBJ1-5; D remains unclear. The V end lost 1 base, the J end lost 3 bases, and 7 bases lay between the germline ends. The CDR3 has 14 residues. Germline-derived CDR1 and CDR2 are LNHDA and SQIVND (reference sequence). CDR3 sequence (DNA): TGTGCCAGTAGTATAGTCACAGCCAATCAGCCCCAGCATTTT. It translates to CASSIVTANQPQHF. The full variable domain, completed using reference TRBV19 and TRBJ1-5, is DGGITQSPKYLFRKEGQNVTLSCEQNLNHDAMYWYRQDPGQGLRLIYYSQIVNDFQKGDIAEGYSVSREKKESFPLTVTSAQKNPTAFYLCASSIVTANQPQHFGDGTRLSIL.

The rearrangement uses TRBV28 and TRBJ2-5, with TRBD2 matching over 9 bases. This CDR3 has 15 amino acids. Per germline, CDR1 MDHEN and CDR2 SYDVKM. Germline trimming cut 6 bases from V and 0 bases from J; bases unmatched to any gene: 5. Written as DNA, the CDR3 is TGTGCCAGCAGAGATCTAGCGGGGTACCAAGAGACCCAGTACTTC. This translates into CASRDLAGYQETQYF.

This clonotype was detected ten times or more. V is TRBV6-1 and J is TRBJ2-7, with D perhaps matching TRBD1 or TRBD2 (7 bases each). V was pared by 0 bases and J by 3 bases, with 9 bases between. This CDR3 spans 14 amino acids. The germline V gene encodes CDR1 MNHNS and CDR2 SASEGT. The CDR3 nucleotides read TGTGCCAGCAGTGAAGCCAGGGGGGGCTACGAGCAGTACTTC. Translated, it gives CASSEARGGYEQYF.

CDR3 DNA: TGTGCCAGCAAAAGGGGGGGCCTGAACGAGCAGTACTTC. Protein: CASKRGGLNEQYF. V and J are TRBV7-2 and TRBJ2-7; a possible D gene is TRBD2 (7 bases). This CDR3 is 13 amino acids long. Germline V gene sequence: CDR1 SGHTA, CDR2 FQGNSA. With 7 bases removed from V and 5 bases from J, the gap between germline ends came to 15 bases.

This clonotype was seen just once. The chain uses TRBV7-6 and TRBJ2-7; D not certain. V dropped 4 bases and J dropped 0 bases, with 7 bases sitting between them. The CDR3 has 13 residues. The germline gives CDR1 SGHVS, CDR2 FNYEAQ. Here the CDR3 reads CASSSSYSYEQYF. CDR3 bases: TGTGCCAGCAGCTCTTCCTACTCCTACGAGCAGTACTTC. The entire variable domain, with the rest obtained from reference TRBV7-6 and TRBJ2-7, is as follows: GAGVSQSPRYKVTKRGQDVALRCDPISGHVSLYWYRQALGQGPEFLTYFNYEAQQDKSGLPNDRFSAERPEGSISTLTIQRTEQRDSAMYRCASSSSYSYEQYFGPGTRLTVT.

The table lists this clonotype with many counts. V gene TRBV20-1 combines with J gene TRBJ2-5; 8 nucleotides line up with TRBD2. J lost 7 bases, V lost 4 bases, and 14 bases had no gene match. CDR1 and CDR2 (germline): DFQATT, SNEGSKA (reference sequence). The CDR3 totals 15 residues. This chain's CDR3 is CSAKPGLVIGGTQYF. The CDR3 DNA reads TGCAGTGCTAAGCCGGGACTAGTGATCGGGGGGACCCAGTACTTC.

This clonotype showed up many times. V usage is TRBV11-3 and J usage is TRBJ1-3; 7 nucleotides agree with TRBD1. There are 14 residues in the CDR3. The germline gives CDR1 SGHNT, CDR2 YENEEA. V lost 5 bases and J lost 4; bases outside the gene matches: 5. The CDR3 coding sequence is TGTGCCAGCAGCGACCAGACAGGGGGAAACACCATATATTTT. The encoded protein is CASSDQTGGNTIYF.